The next 10 T cell receptor beta chains were all read from a single sample in a study of blood T cell repertoires in COVID-19. Clones were sequenced by immunoSEQ multiplex PCR, and TCRdb holds only the in-frame ones, with some missing. The sample has 100,000 to 150,000 clones; 80% to 90% are singletons. What was sequenced was peripheral blood. These receptors originate from a woman in her sixties or seventies with acute or convalescent COVID-19.

This chain connects TRBV28 to TRBJ1-4, with a weak D call TRBD1 (6 bases). V shed 2 bases and J shed 0 bases, with 7 bases lying between them. Germline-derived CDR1 and CDR2 are MDHEN and SYDVKM. The CDR3 consists of 15 residues. CDR3 amino acids: CASSLRGSTNEKLFF. The CDR3 bases are TGTGCCAGCAGTTTAAGGGGGTCAACTAATGAAAAACTGTTTTTT. Together with reference TRBV28 and TRBJ1-4, the CDR3 gives the full variable domain: DVKVTQSSRYLVKRTGEKVFLECVQDMDHENMFWYRQDPGLGLRLIYFSYDVKMKEKGDIPEGYSVSREKKERFSLILESASTNQTSMYLCASSLRGSTNEKLFFGSGTQLSVL.

This chain connects TRBV6-1 to TRBJ2-1; TRBD2 matches 13 bases. Germline loops: CDR1 MNHNS, CDR2 SASEGT. CDR3 length: 15 amino acids. After removal of 7 bases from V and 9 bases from J, the junction contained 9 bases not matched to a gene. This CDR3 is CASTESGLAGVEQFF. In nucleotides, the CDR3 is TGTGCCAGCACAGAAAGCGGACTAGCGGGAGTTGAGCAGTTCTTC.

The chain employs TRBV7-8 and TRBJ2-1; a weak D match, TRBD2 (6 bases). Germline assignment: CDR1 SGHVS and CDR2 FQNEAQ. The CDR3 is 15 residues long. The ends were cut back, 6 bases at V and 9 bases at J, with 21 bases in the middle. CDR3 region: CASSPFLGGIGEQFF. The CDR3 DNA reads as TGTGCCAGCAGTCCTTTTCTCGGGGGAATCGGTGAGCAGTTCTTC.

The chain uses TRBV5-1 and TRBJ2-1; 8 bases are shared with TRBD2. The CDR3 has 14 amino acids. Germline assignment: CDR1 SGHRS and CDR2 YFSETQ. V gave up 6 bases and J gave up 7 bases; unmatched junction bases: 9. As DNA, the CDR3 is TGCGCCAGCACTATTCCGGGACTAGAGAATGAGCAGTTCTTC. Its protein is CASTIPGLENEQFF.

J is TRBJ1-5 and V is TRBV7-9, with D unresolved. Trimming took off 1 base at V and 0 bases at J, with 10 bases between the two ends. The CDR3 has 16 residues. Germline V gene data show CDR1 as SEHNR and CDR2 as FQNEAQ (reference sequence). The CDR3 reads CASSLGTANSNQPQHF. The CDR3 DNA follows: TGTGCCAGCAGCTTAGGAACAGCTAATAGCAATCAGCCCCAGCATTTT. Full variable domain (missing parts from reference TRBV7-9 and TRBJ1-5): DTGVSQNPRHKITKRGQNVTFRCDPISEHNRLYWYRQTLGQGPEFLTYFQNEAQLEKSRLLSDRFSAERPKGSFSTLEIQRTEQGDSAMYLCASSLGTANSNQPQHFGDGTRLSIL.

The gene calls are TRBV14 and TRBJ2-7; 15 bases line up with TRBD2. With V trimmed by 4 bases and J by 2 bases, 9 bases remained unmatched. Germline-derived CDR1 and CDR2 are SGHDN and FVKESK. This CDR3 region has 18 residues. The CDR3 loop reads CASSRGLAGGGLTYEQYF. DNA of the CDR3: TGTGCCAGCAGCCGCGGACTAGCGGGAGGGGGATTAACCTACGAGCAGTACTTC.

The V and J genes are TRBV15 and TRBJ2-3, with 8 bases fitting TRBD2. V trimming: 4 bases; J trimming: 6 bases; junction bases outside the gene matches: 15. Germline CDR1 and CDR2: LNHNV and YYDKDF (reference sequence). CDR3 length: 17 amino acids. Written as DNA, the CDR3 is TGTGCCACCAGCACCAGCGGGAGCGCCCCGGGTTCGGATACGCAGTATTTT. This sequence encodes CATSTSGSAPGSDTQYF.

This chain links TRBV5-4 with TRBJ2-7, with D tentatively TRBD2 (5 bases). V lost 0 bases and J lost 2, with 9 bases in between. The CDR3 runs 14 residues. Germline V lookup: CDR1 SGHNT, CDR2 YYREEE (reference sequence). CDR3 sequence (DNA): TGTGCCAGCAGCTTGGATCAGACTACCTACGAGCAGTACTTC. Its translation: CASSLDQTTYEQYF.

The gene calls are TRBV5-6 and TRBJ2-7; D possibly corresponds to TRBD2 (5 bases). CDR1 is SGHDT, CDR2 YYEEEE, per germline. CDR3 size: 12 residues. Trimming shortened V by 7 bases and J by 2 bases, and 10 bases separated the two germline ends. The CDR3 region has the DNA TGTGCCAGCCAATCCGGGGCCTACGAGCAGTACGTC. Amino acids: CASQSGAYEQYV.

The J gene is TRBJ1-2, the V gene TRBV24-1; TRBD1 aligns across 10 bases. Germline CDR1 and CDR2: KGHDR and SFDVKD. CDR3 size: 14 residues. J gave up 2 bases and V 6 bases, and 2 bases lay outside the gene matches. The CDR3 sequence: CATSRTGGNYGYTF. The DNA of the CDR3 is TGTGCCACCAGTAGGACAGGGGGGAACTATGGCTACACCTTC.